The 21 T cell receptor beta chains in this list originate from one sample, sequenced in a study of shared clonotypes between healthy human individuals. Repertoires were generated with immunoSEQ multiplex PCR, while TCRdb's copy carries only in-frame clones and drops some. The data hold 470,000 or so clones, with over 70% observed a single time. Material: PBMCs. The receptors come from a woman aged 40 to 50 in good health. Some clones in this sample may be carry-over from other donors' samples.

In regard to this clone: A far more abundant clone sits one base away, making this likely a read error. Other DNA sequences in the sample encode the same CDR3. Here the CDR3 DNA reads TGTGCCAGCAGCTTGGGCCCCCAAGAGACCCAGTACTTC. Its protein product is CASSLGPQETQYF. The chain combines TRBV5-4 with TRBJ2-5; unclear D gene. There are 13 residues in the CDR3. V was pared by 0 bases and J by 1 base, with 4 bases between. CDR1 SGHNT and CDR2 YYREEE come from the germline V gene (reference sequence).

Regarding this clone: A single base is all that separates this from a far larger clone, so a read error is likely. This chain uses TRBV7-9 with TRBJ1-3; D gene ambiguous. The CDR3 contains 16 residues. In germline, CDR1 is SEHNR, CDR2 FQNEAQ (reference sequence). The DNA of the CDR3 is TGTGCCAGCGGCTTACTTGCCGGGCGGACTGGAAACACCATATATTTT. Its translation: CASGLLAGRTGNTIYF.

CDR3 in DNA: TGTGCCAGCTCACCACTGGACGTGAACACTGAAGCTTTCTTT. Protein: CASSPLDVNTEAFF. The V call is TRBV18, the J call TRBJ1-1; D gene uncertain. This CDR3 is built from 14 residues. Germline loops: CDR1 KGHSH, CDR2 LQKENI. V lost 1 base and J lost 0, with 6 bases in between.

This clone was found a few times. V and J are TRBV7-6 and TRBJ2-3; D remains unclear. The CDR3 consists of 12 residues. V shed 8 bases and J shed 2 bases, with 8 bases lying between them. From germline, CDR1 is SGHVS and CDR2 FNYEAQ. The CDR3 DNA reads TGTGCCAGCTCCCCTGACACAGATACGCAGTATTTT. Translated: CASSPDTDTQYF.

CDR3 coding DNA: TGTGCCAGCAGTTATCAGGGGACCCAGCCTTTGAGTGGCTACACCTTC. It codes for CASSYQGTQPLSGYTF. V and J are TRBV6-5 and TRBJ1-2; TRBD1 is a possible D gene (6 bases). The CDR3 length is 16 residues. V lost 3 bases to trimming and J lost 7 bases, with 21 bases between them. Germline V gives CDR1 MNHEY, CDR2 SVGAGI.

This clone was seen a handful of times. The same CDR3 is also encoded by other DNA sequences in this sample. The V and J genes are TRBV10-1 and TRBJ2-2, with D tentatively TRBD2 (5 bases). CDR1 is WNHNN, CDR2 SYGVQD, per germline (reference sequence). The CDR3 spans 14 residues. The V and J ends lost 3 bases and 3 bases respectively, with 8 bases between them. The CDR3 coding sequence is TGCGCCAGCAGTGAAGGGAGTGACACCGGGGAGCTGTTTTTT. Amino acid sequence: CASSEGSDTGELFF.

This sequence joins TRBV10-3 and TRBJ1-4; 9 nucleotides line up with TRBD1. The ends lost 0 bases at V and 8 bases at J; junction bases unmatched: 7. This CDR3 has 16 amino acids. The germline V gene encodes CDR1 ENHRY and CDR2 SYGVKD. The chain's CDR3 is CAISESMGQGGEKLFF. The DNA of the CDR3 is TGTGCCATCAGTGAGTCGATGGGACAGGGTGGAGAAAAACTGTTTTTT.

This clone was found a few times. A read error likely explains this, since a far larger clone differs by one base. The V and J genes are TRBV29-1 and TRBJ1-1, with D perhaps matching TRBD1 (5 bases). V was cut by 8 bases and J by 3 bases, with 19 bases left in between. Germline assignment: CDR1 SQVTM and CDR2 ANQGSEA. The CDR3 extends over 14 amino acids. Here the CDR3 reads CSILGWGSDTEAFF. The CDR3 DNA is TGCAGCATCCTCGGGTGGGGGTCGGACACTGAAGCTTTCTTT.

The V call is TRBV2, the J call TRBJ2-7; 11 bases map to TRBD2. V gave up 9 bases and J gave up 5 bases; unmatched junction bases: 24. Germline V gene data show CDR1 as SNHLY and CDR2 as FYNNEI. The CDR3 consists of 19 residues. CDR3 protein: CARGGIYSSGRMEDHEQYF. The CDR3 DNA reads TGTGCCAGAGGGGGCATATACTCTAGCGGGAGGATGGAAGACCACGAGCAGTACTTC.

The chain couples TRBV5-4 to TRBJ2-1; 11 nucleotides match TRBD2. The CDR3 has 17 residues. Germline values: CDR1 SGHNT, CDR2 YYREEE (reference sequence). V was clipped by 2 bases and J by 8 bases; unmatched bases: 12. The CDR3 coding sequence is TGTGCCAGCAGCTTTAAGGGCGGATCTAGCGGGAGGCATGAGCAGTTCTTC. It specifies CASSFKGGSSGRHEQFF.

The V gene is TRBV15, the J gene TRBJ1-2; D is unresolved. CDR1 LNHNV and CDR2 YYDKDF come from the germline V gene (reference sequence). Trimming stripped 0 bases from V and 0 bases from J, with 14 bases between. The CDR3 extends over 17 amino acids. The CDR3 region is CATSRDSRVPANYGYTF. CDR3 DNA: TGTGCCACCAGCAGAGATTCAAGGGTTCCAGCTAACTATGGCTACACCTTC.

This clone has just a few counts. The rearrangement uses TRBV6-5 and TRBJ2-6; D is unresolved. The CDR3 sequence is 14 residues long. V lost 5 bases to trimming and J lost 1 base, with 6 bases between them. From germline, CDR1 is MNHEY and CDR2 SVGAGI. The CDR3 region has the DNA TGTGCCAGCAGTAGTAGTTCTGGGGCCAACGTCCTGACTTTC. Its protein product is CASSSSSGANVLTF.

The V gene is TRBV19, the J gene TRBJ2-5, with 7 bases aligning to TRBD1. V shed 7 bases and J 1 base; nucleotides not matched to a gene: 6. Germline V gives CDR1 LNHDA, CDR2 SQIVND (reference sequence). The CDR3 runs 14 residues. For the CDR3, the DNA is TGTGCCAGTATCGGACAGGATAGCCAAGAGACCCAGTACTTC. Encoded protein: CASIGQDSQETQYF.

In its sample, this clone was seen a few times. The chain links TRBV6-4 to TRBJ2-3, with D unclear. This CDR3 is 13 amino acids long. V dropped 8 bases and J dropped 2 bases, with 11 bases sitting between them. Germline CDR1 and CDR2: MRHNA and SNTAGT. The CDR3 reads CASSPTPTDTQYF. The CDR3, as DNA: TGTGCCAGCTCACCTACACCCACAGATACGCAGTATTTT.

V is TRBV27 and J is TRBJ2-1, with D uncertain. The germline gives CDR1 MNHEY, CDR2 SMNVEV (reference sequence). This CDR3 spans 13 amino acids. V was clipped by 8 bases and J by 3 bases, with 11 bases between them. The CDR3 is CASRDPNYNEQFF. CDR3 DNA sequence: TGTGCCAGCCGAGACCCTAACTACAATGAGCAGTTCTTC.

Worth noting for this clone: This is likely an artifact of a read error, given a far larger clone one base away. This sample includes further DNA sequences coding for the same CDR3. The V call is TRBV18, the J call TRBJ1-1; possibly TRBD1 for D (6 bases). The CDR3 has 14 residues. CDR1 and CDR2 (germline): KGHSH, LQKENI. The CDR3 region has the DNA TGTGCCAGCTCACCGGCGGGGGCGTACACTGAAGCTTTCTTC. Its translation is CASSPAGAYTEAFF.

As DNA, the CDR3 is TGTGCCAGCAGTCCCAGACAGGCCAGAGCCTATGGCTACACCTTC. Translated: CASSPRQARAYGYTF. This chain links TRBV27 with TRBJ1-2, with D tentatively TRBD1 (6 bases). This CDR3 is 15 amino acids long. Per germline, CDR1 MNHEY and CDR2 SMNVEV (reference sequence). Trimming removed 5 bases at V and 4 bases at J, with 17 bases between.

This clone was picked up a small number of times. The likely explanation is a read error, given a far larger clone one base away. The chain combines TRBV30 with TRBJ1-1; TRBD1 is a possible D gene (6 bases). Trimming stripped 7 bases from V and 1 base from J, with 16 bases between. CDR1 and CDR2 from the germline V gene are GTSNPN and SVGIG (reference sequence). The CDR3 is made up of 14 amino acids. CDR3 region: CALKAGHRNTEAFF. In DNA, the CDR3 is TGTGCCTTGAAAGCGGGACATCGGAACACTGAAGCTTTCTTT.

In its sample, this clone is medium-sized (0.01 to 0.1%). Different DNA sequences within this sample yield the same CDR3. The rearrangement uses TRBV29-1 and TRBJ1-1; tentatively, D is TRBD1 (5 bases). Per the germline V gene, CDR1 is SQVTM and CDR2 is ANQGSEA. The CDR3 has 11 residues. Between the trimmed V and J ends, which lost 5 bases and 4 bases, there was a span of 8 bases. For the CDR3, the DNA is TGCAGCGTTTCAGGGACCACTGAAGCTTTCTTT. It encodes CSVSGTTEAFF.

The chain employs TRBV11-2 and TRBJ1-1; no clear D gene. Per the germline V gene, CDR1 is SGHAT and CDR2 is FQNNGV. V was clipped by 3 bases and J by 4 bases, with 9 bases between them. This CDR3 spans 13 amino acids. CDR3 in amino acids: CASSLLGITEAFF. The CDR3 DNA reads TGTGCCAGCAGCTTGTTGGGGATCACTGAAGCTTTCTTT.

Comment on this clone: A far larger clone is a single base away, which makes a read error likely. Other DNA sequences from this sample encode an identical CDR3 as well. The chain carries TRBV5-8 and TRBJ2-5, with 7 bases aligning to TRBD1. CDR3 size: 13 residues. The V and J ends lost 7 bases and 6 bases, in that order; junction bases with no gene match: 9. CDR1 and CDR2 (germline): SGHTS, YDEGEE. In nucleotides, the CDR3 is TGTGCCAGCCTTAACAGGGGTAGACAGACCCAGTACTTC. Translating it yields CASLNRGRQTQYF.